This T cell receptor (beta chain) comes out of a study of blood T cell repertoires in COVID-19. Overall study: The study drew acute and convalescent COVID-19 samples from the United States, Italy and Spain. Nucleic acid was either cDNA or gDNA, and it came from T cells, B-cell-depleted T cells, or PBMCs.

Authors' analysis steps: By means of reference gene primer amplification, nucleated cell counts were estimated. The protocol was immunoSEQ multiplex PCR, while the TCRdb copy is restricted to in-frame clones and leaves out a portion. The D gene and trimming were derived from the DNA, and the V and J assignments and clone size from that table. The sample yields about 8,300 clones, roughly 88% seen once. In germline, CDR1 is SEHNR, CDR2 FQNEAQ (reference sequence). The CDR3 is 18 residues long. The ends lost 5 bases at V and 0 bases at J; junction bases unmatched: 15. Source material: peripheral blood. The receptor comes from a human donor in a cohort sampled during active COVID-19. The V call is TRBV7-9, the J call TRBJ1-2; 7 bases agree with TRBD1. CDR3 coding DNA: TGTGCCAGCAGCCCTAACCCGGGACAGTATAACCCTAACTATGGCTACACCTTC. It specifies CASSPNPGQYNPNYGYTF.